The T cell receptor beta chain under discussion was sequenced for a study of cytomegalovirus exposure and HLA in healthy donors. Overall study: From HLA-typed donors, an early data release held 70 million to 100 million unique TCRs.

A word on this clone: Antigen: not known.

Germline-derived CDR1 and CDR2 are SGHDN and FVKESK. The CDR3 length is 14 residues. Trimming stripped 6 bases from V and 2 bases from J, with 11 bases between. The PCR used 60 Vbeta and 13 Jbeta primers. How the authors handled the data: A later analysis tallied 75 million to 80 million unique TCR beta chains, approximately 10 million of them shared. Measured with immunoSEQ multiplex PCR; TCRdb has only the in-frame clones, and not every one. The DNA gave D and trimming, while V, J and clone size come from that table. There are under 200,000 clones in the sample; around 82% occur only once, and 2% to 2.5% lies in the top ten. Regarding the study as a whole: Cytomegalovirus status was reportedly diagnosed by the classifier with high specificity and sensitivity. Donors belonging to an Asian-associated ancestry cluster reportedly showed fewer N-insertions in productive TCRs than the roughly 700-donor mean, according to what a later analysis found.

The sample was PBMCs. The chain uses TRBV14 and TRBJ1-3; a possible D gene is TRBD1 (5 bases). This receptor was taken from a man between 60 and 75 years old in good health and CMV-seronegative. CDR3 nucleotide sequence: TGTGCCAGCAGACCAGGGTTGGCTGGAAACACCATATATTTT. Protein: CASRPGLAGNTIYF.